This T cell receptor (beta chain) comes out of a study of persistence of HIV-infected CD4 T cells. Study details: Antigen stimulation activated a lower proportion of cells, more of them memory, than anti-CD3/anti-CD28 stimulation.

This nonspecific control used anti-CD3/anti-CD28 bead stimulation of CD4+ T cells. Sorting selected CD4+ T cells upregulating both CD40 ligand and CD69. Undetectable plasma HIV-1 RNA below 50 copies/mL lasted at least 4 years. Stimulated PBMCs had first been depleted of CD8+ T cells. This was the immunoSEQ version 4 assay in survey mode. TCRdb keeps only in-frame clones here, not all; method: immunoSEQ multiplex PCR. The data hold about 47,000 clones, with about 89% observed a single time. Trimming left V 6 bases short and J 4 bases short, with 7 bases between. The CDR3 length is 13 residues. A word on this clone: Its antigen is undetermined.

This chain links TRBV12-3 or TRBV12-4 with TRBJ2-6; D gene ambiguous. The source was CD4+ T cells sorted from PBMCs after roughly 19-hour stimulation, collected from a patient who received antiretroviral therapy. The receptor was isolated from an adult man with HIV who was CMV-seropositive. CDR3 nucleotides: TGTGCCAGCAGCCTGGGGGGGGCCAACGTCCTGACTTTC. This encodes CASSLGGANVLTF.